This TCR beta chain was sequenced in a study of T cells in Graves' hyperthyroidism and ophthalmopathy. For Graves' hyperthyroidism to be stable, ophthalmopathy could not progress within 18 months. Diagnosing involved the use of clinical symptoms, serum thyroxine and TRAb, thyroid ultrasound and orbital computed tomography. PBMCs were obtained from 9 to 10 ml fresh peripheral blood. Whole-study findings and limits: The blood repertoire included most of the expanded thyroid clonotypes above 0.001.

In this sample, this clonotype turned up many times. Its antigen is unknown. Amplification yielded TCR beta CDR3 regions, with RNA transcripts as the source. First-round RT-PCR targeting the TCR CDR3 was performed with the HTBI primer set. TCRdb used MiXCR to reprocess the multiplex PCR reads, holding one entry per CDR3 protein. The sample lists around 350,000 distinct CDR3 sequences, approximately 20% occurring once. Germline CDR1 is WNHNN and CDR2 is SYGVQD (reference sequence). V was shortened by 5 bases and J by 5 bases, with 12 bases between the two germline ends. This CDR3 has 13 amino acids. Input material: blood. This TCR was recovered from a woman between 18 and 29 years old with Graves' hyperthyroidism. The rearrangement joins TRBV10-1 to TRBJ1-1; D gene unclear. CDR3 sequence: CASSREGETEAFF. The CDR3 DNA reads as TGCGCCAGCAGTCGAGAGGGCGAGACTGAAGCTTTCTTT.